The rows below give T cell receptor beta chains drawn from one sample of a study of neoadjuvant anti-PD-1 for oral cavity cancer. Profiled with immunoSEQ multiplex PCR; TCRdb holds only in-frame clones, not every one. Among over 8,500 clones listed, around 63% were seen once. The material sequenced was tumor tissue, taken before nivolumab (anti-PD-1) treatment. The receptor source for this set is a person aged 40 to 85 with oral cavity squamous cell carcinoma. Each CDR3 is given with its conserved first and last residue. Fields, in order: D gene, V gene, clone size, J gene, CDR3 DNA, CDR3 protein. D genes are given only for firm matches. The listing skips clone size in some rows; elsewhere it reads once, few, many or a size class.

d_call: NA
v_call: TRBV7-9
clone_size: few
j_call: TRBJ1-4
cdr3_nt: TGTGCCAGCAGCGCCGACAGTACAACTAATGAAAAACTGTTTTTT
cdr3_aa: CASSADSTTNEKLFF

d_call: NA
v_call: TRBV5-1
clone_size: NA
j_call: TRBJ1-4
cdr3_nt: TGCGCCAGCAGCTTGGTTCCCGGGAGTCTTAATGAAAAACTGTTTTTT
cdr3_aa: CASSLVPGSLNEKLFF

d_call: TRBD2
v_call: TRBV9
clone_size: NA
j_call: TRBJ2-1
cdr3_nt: TGTGCCAGCAGCGTAGCTGGAAGCGGGGAGGCCAATGAGCAGTTCTTC
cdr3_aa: CASSVAGSGEANEQFF

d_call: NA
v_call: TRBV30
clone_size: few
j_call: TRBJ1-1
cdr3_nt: TGTGCCTGGGCACTACAGGGATACACTGAAGCTTTCTTT
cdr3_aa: CAWALQGYTEAFF

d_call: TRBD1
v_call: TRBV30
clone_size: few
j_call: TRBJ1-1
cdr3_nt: TGTGCCTGGCCATACAGGGGGCAGACTGAAGCTTTCTTT
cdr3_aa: CAWPYRGQTEAFF

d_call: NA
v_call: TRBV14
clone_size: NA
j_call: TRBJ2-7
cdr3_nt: TGTGCCCACAAATCCGAGGGGCCCTACGAGCAGTACTTC
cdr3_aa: CAHKSEGPYEQYF

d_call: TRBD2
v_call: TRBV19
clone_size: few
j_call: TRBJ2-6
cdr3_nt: TGTGCCAGTAGTTCCACCCGGGGGGGCTATGGGGCCAACGTCCTGACTTTC
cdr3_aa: CASSSTRGGYGANVLTF

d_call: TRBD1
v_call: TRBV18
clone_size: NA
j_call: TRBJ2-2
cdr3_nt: TGTGCCAGCTCCCGGGACAGGGTAAACACCGGGGAGCTGTTTTTT
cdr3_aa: CASSRDRVNTGELFF

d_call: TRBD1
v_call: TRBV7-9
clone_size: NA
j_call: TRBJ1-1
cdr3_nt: TGTGCCAGCAGCCGCAACGCGGGACAGGGTGAAGCTTTCTTT
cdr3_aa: CASSRNAGQGEAFF

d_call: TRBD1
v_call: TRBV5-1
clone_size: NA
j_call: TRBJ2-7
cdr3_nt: TGCGCCAGCAGCTCGGGACAGGGACAAAACTACGAGCAGTACTTC
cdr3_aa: CASSSGQGQNYEQYF

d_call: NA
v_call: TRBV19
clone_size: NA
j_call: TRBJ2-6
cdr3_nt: TGTGCCAGTAGTCGGGGCAGGGGCGGCTCTGGGGCCAACGTCCTGACTTTC
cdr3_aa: CASSRGRGGSGANVLTF

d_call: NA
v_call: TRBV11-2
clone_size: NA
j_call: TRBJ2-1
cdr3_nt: TGTGCCAGCAGCTTAGGGAGCCCCAGGGAGTTCTTC
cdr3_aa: CASSLGSPREFF

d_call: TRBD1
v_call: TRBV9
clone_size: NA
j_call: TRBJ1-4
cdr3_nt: TGTGCCAGCAGCGACCCGATGACAGGGGGTGAAAAACTGTTTTTT
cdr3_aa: CASSDPMTGGEKLFF

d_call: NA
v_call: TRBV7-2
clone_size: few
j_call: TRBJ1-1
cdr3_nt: TGTGCCAGCAGCTTTGGCAGGGACACTGAAGCTTTCTTT
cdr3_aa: CASSFGRDTEAFF

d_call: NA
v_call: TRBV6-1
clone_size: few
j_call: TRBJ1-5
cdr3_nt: TGTGCCAGCAGAGTATCGGGAGATAGCAATCAGCCCCAGCATTTT
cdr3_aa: CASRVSGDSNQPQHF

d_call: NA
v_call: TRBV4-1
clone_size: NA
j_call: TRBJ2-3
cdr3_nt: TGCGCCAGCAGCCAAGAATGGCAGGCGGCAGATACGCAGTATTTT
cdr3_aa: CASSQEWQAADTQYF

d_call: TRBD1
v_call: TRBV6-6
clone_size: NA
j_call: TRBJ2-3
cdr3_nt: TGTGCCAGCAGTTTGGGACAGGGGGTGGATACGCAGTATTTT
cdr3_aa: CASSLGQGVDTQYF

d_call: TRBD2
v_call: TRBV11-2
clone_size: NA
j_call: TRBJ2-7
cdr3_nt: TGTGCCAGCAGCTTAGATGGGACTAGCCTCTCCTACGAGCAGTACTTC
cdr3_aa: CASSLDGTSLSYEQYF

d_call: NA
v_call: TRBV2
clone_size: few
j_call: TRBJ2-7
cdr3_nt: TGTGCCAGCAGCCTTCAGGTATACCGCTACGAGCAGTACTTC
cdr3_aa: CASSLQVYRYEQYF

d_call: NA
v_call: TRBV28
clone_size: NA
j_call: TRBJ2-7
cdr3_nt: TGTGCCAGCAGTTTAGGGACTTTCTACGAGCAGTACTTC
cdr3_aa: CASSLGTFYEQYF

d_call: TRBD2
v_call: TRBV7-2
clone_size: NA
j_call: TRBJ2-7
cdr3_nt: TGTGCCAGCAGCTTACGACCGACTAGCGGCTCCTACGAGCAGTACTTC
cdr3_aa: CASSLRPTSGSYEQYF

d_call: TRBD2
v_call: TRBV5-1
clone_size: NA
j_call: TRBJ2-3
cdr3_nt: TGCGCCAGCAGTGGGGGGGAGCTCACAGATACGCAGTATTTT
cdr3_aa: CASSGGELTDTQYF

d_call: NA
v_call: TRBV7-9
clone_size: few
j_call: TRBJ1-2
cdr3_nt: TGTGCCAGCAGCTTAGATAGGACAGAAGAAGGTGGCTACACCTTC
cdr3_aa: CASSLDRTEEGGYTF

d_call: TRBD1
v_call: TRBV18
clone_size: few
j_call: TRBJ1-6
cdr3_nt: TGTGCCAGCTCACCTTCAAACAGGGGTAACTCACCCCTCCACTTT
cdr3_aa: CASSPSNRGNSPLHF

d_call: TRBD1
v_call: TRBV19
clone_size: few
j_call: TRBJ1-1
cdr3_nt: TGTGCCAGTAGTATAGTGCCAGGGGGACGCAACACTGAAGCTTTCTTT
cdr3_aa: CASSIVPGGRNTEAFF

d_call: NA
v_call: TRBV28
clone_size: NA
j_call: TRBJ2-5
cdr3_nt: TGTGCCAGCAGTCCCGCGCGTCGCGAAAAGGAGACCCAGTACTTC
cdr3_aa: CASSPARREKETQYF

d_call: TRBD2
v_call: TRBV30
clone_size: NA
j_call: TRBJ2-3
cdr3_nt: TGTGCCTGGAGTCCCGTGGGCGGGAGGGCAGATACGCAGTATTTT
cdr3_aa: CAWSPVGGRADTQYF

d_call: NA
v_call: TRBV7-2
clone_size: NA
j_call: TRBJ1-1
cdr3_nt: TGTGCCAGCAGCTTAGCTGGGGGGAGCACTGAAGCTTTCTTT
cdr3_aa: CASSLAGGSTEAFF

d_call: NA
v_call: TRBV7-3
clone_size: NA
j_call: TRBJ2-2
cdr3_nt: TGTGCCAGCAGCCCCGACAGGAACACCGGGGAGCTGTTTTTT
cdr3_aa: CASSPDRNTGELFF

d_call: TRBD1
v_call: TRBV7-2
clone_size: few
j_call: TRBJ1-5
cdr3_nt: TGTGCCAGCAGCTTAGTCAGGGGGCACGATCAGCCCCAGCATTTT
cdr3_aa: CASSLVRGHDQPQHF

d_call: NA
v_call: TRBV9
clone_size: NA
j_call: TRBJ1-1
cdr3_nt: TGTGCCAGCAGCGTAGATGCGGGGAACACTGAAGCTTTCTTT
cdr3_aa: CASSVDAGNTEAFF

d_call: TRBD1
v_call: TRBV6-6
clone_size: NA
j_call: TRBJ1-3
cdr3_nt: TGTGCCAGCAGCTACCGACAGGGACTTCTTGGAAACACCATATATTTT
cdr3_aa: CASSYRQGLLGNTIYF

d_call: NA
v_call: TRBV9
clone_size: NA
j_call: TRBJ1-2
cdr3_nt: TGTGCCAGCAGCGTAGCGGGGGGCAGCTATGGCTACACCTTC
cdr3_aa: CASSVAGGSYGYTF

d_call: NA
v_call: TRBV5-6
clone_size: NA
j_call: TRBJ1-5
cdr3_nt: TGTGCCAGCAGCTTGGTCAGGGAGAATCAGCCCCAGCATTTT
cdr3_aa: CASSLVRENQPQHF

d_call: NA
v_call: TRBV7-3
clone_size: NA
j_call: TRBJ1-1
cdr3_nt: TGTGCCAGCAGCTTAAGCCGACAGGTTGAAGCTTTCTTT
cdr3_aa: CASSLSRQVEAFF

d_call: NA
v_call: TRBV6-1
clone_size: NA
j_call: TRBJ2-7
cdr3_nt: TGTGCCAGCAGTGAAGGCTACGAGCAGTACTTC
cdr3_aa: CASSEGYEQYF

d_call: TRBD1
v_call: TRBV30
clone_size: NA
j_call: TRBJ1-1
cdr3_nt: TGTGCCTGGAGCAGAAAATTCACTTTGAACAGGGGGCTTAACACTGAAGCTTTCTTT
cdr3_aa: CAWSRKFTLNRGLNTEAFF

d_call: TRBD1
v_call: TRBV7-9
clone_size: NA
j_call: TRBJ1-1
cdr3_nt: TGTGCCAGCAGCTTCCCGGGATCCACAGGGGCGGACACTGAAGCTTTCTTT
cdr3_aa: CASSFPGSTGADTEAFF

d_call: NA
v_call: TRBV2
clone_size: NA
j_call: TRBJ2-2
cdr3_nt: TGTGCCAGCGGGGGCGACACCGGGGAGCTGTTTTTT
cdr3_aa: CASGGDTGELFF